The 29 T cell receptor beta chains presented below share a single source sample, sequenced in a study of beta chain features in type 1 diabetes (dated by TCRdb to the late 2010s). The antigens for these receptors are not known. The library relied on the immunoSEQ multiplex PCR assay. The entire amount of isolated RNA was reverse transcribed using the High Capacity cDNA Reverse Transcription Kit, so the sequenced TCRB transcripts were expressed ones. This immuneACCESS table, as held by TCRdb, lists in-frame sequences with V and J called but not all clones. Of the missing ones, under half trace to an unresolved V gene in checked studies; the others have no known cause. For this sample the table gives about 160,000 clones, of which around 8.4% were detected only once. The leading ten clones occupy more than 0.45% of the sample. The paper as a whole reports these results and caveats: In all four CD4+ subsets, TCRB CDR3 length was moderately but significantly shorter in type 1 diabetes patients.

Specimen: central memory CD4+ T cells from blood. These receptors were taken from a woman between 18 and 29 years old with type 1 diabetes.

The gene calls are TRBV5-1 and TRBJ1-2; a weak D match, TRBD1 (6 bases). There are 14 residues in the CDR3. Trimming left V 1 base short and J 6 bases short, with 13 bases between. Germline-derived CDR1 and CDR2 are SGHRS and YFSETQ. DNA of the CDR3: TGCGCCAGCAGCTTGTCCGGACAGAAGGATGGCTACACCTTC. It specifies CASSLSGQKDGYTF.

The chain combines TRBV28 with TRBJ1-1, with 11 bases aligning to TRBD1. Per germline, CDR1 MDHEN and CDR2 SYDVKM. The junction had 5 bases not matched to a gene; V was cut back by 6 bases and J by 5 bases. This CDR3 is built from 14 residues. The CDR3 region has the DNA TGTGCCAGCAGGACTGGACAGGGGGCTACTGAAGCTTTCTTT. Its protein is CASRTGQGATEAFF.

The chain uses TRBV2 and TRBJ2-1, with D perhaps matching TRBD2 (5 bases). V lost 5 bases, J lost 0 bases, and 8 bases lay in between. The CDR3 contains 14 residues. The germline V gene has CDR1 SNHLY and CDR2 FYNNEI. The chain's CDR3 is CASSSGSSYNEQFF. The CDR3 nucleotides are TGTGCCAGCAGTAGCGGTAGCTCCTACAATGAGCAGTTCTTC.

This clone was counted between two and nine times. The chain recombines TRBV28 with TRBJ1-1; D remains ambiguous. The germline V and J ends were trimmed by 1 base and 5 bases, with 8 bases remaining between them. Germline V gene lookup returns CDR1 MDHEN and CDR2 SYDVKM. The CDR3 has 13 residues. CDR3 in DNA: TGTGCCAGCAGTTTATCCGGGTTAACTGAAGCTTTCTTT. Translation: CASSLSGLTEAFF.

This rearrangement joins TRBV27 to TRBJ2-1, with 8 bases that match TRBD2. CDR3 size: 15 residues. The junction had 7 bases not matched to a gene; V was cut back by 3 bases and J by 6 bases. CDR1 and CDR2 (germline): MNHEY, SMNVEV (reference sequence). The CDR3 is CASSFPGLAGNEQFF. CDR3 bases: TGTGCCAGCAGTTTCCCTGGACTAGCCGGCAATGAGCAGTTCTTC.

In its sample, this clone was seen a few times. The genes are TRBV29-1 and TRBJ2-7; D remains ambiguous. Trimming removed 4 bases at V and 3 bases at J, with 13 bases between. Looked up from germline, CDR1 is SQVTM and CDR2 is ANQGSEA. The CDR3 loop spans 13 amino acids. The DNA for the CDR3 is TGCAGCGTTGCCCCAGCTCCAGGCTACGAGCAGTACTTC. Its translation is CSVAPAPGYEQYF.

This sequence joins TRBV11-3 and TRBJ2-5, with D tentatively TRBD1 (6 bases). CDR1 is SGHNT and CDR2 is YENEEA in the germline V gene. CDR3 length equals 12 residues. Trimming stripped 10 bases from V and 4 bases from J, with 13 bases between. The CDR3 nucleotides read TGTGCCACCGAGGGGGTCGGAGAGACCCAGTACTTC. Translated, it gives CATEGVGETQYF.

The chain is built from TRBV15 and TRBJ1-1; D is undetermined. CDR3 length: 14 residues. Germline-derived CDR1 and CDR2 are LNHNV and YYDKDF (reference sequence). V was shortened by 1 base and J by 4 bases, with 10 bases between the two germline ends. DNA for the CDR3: TGTGCCACCAGCAGAGGAGCGGGGATCACTGAAGCTTTCTTT. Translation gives CATSRGAGITEAFF. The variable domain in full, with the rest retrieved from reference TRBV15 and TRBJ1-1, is DAMVIQNPRYQVTQFGKPVTLSCSQTLNHNVMYWYQQKSSQAPKLLFHYYDKDFNNEADTPDNFQSRRPNTSFCFLDIRSPGLGDTAMYLCATSRGAGITEAFFGQGTRLTVV.

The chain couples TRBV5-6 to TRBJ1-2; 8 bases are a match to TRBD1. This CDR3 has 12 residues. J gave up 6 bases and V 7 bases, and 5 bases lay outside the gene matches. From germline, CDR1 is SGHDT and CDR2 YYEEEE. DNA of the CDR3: TGTGCCAGCGGACAGGGTTGGGATGGCTACACCTTC. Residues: CASGQGWDGYTF.

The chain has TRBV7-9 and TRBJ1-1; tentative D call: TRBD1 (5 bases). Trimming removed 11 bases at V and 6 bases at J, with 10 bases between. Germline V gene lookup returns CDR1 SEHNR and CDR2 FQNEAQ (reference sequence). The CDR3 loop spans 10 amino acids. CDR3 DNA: TGTGCCGCGGGGGGGGCTGAAGCTTTCTTT. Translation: CAAGGAEAFF.

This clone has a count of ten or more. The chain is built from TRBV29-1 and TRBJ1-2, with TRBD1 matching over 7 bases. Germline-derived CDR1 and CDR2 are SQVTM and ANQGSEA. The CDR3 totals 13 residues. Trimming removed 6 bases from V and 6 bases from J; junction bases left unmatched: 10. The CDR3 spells CSVGGQTPNGYTF. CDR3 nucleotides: TGCAGCGTGGGGGGACAGACCCCCAATGGCTACACCTTC.

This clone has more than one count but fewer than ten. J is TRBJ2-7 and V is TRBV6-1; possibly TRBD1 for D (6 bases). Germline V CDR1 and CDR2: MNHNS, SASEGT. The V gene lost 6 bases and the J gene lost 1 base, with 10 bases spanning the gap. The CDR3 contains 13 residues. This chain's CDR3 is CASSSGQSYEQYF. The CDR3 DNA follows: TGTGCCAGCAGCAGCGGACAGTCCTACGAGCAGTACTTC.

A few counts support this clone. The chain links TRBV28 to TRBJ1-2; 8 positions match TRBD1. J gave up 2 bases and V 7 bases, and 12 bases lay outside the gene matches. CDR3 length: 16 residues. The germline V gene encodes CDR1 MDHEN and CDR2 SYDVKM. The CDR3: CASTGTGLDRNYGYTF. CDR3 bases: TGTGCCAGCACCGGGACAGGACTCGACCGAAACTATGGCTACACCTTC.

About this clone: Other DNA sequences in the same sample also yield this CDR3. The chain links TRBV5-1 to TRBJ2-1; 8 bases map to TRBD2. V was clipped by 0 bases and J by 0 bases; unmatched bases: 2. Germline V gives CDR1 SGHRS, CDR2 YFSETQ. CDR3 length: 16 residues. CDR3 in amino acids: CASSLAGGISYNEQFF. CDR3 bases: TGCGCCAGCAGCTTGGCGGGGGGGATCTCCTACAATGAGCAGTTCTTC.

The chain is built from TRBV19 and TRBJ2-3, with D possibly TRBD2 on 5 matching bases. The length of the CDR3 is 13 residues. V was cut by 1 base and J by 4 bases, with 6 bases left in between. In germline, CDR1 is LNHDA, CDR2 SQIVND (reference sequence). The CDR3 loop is CASSIAAADTQYF. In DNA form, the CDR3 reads TGTGCCAGTAGTATAGCAGCGGCAGATACGCAGTATTTT.

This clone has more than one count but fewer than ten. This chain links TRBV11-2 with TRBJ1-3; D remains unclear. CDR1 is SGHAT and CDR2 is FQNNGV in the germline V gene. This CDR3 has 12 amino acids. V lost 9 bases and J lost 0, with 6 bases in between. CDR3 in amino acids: CASGSSGNTIYF. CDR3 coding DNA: TGTGCCAGTGGGAGCTCTGGAAACACCATATATTTT. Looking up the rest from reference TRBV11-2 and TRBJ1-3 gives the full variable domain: EAGVAQSPRYKIIEKRQSVAFWCNPISGHATLYWYQQILGQGPKLLIQFQNNGVVDDSQLPKDRFSAERLKGVDSTLKIQPAKLEDSAVYLCASGSSGNTIYFGEGSWLTVV.

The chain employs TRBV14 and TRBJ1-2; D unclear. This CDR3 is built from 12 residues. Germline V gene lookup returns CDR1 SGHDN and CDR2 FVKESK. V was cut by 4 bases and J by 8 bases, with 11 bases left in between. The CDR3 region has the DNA TGTGCCAGCAGCCCCGACCGGGTGGGCTACACCTTC. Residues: CASSPDRVGYTF.

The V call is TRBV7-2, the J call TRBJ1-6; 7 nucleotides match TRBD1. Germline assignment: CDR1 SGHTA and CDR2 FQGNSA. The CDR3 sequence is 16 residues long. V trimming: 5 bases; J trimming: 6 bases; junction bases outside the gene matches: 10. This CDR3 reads CASSIRQGGGNSPLHF. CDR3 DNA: TGTGCCAGCAGCATTCGACAGGGTGGGGGTAATTCACCCCTCCACTTT.

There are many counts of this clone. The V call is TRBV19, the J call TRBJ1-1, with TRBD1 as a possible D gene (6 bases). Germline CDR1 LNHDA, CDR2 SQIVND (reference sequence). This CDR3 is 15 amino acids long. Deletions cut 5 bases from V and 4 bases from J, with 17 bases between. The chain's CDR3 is CASSQIQGSGTEAFF. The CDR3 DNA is TGTGCCAGTAGTCAAATACAGGGCTCTGGCACTGAAGCTTTCTTT.

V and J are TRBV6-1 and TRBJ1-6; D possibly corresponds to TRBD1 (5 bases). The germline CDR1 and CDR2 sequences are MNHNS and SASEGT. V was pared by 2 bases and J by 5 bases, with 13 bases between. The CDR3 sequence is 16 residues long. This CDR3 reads CASSEHLQVDNSPLHF. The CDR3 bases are TGTGCCAGCAGTGAACACTTACAGGTGGATAATTCACCCCTCCACTTT.

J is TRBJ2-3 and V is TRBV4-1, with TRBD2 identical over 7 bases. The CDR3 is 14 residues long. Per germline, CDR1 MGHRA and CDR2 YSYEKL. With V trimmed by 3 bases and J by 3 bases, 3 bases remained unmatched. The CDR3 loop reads CASSQAGDTDTQYF. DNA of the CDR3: TGCGCCAGCAGCCAGGCGGGGGATACAGATACGCAGTATTTT.

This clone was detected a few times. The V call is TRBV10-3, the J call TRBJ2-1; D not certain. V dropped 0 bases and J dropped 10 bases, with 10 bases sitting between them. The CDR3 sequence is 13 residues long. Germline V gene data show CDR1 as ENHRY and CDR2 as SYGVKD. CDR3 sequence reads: CAISESLRNEQFF. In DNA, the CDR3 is TGTGCCATCAGTGAGTCTCTGAGGAACGAGCAGTTCTTC.

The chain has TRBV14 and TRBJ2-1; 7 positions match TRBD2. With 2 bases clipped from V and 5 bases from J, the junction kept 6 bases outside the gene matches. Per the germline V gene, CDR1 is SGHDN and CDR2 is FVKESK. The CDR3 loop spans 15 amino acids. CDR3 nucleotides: TGTGCCAGCAGCCAATTTTCCGGGAGGCACAATGAGCAGTTCTTC. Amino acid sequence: CASSQFSGRHNEQFF.

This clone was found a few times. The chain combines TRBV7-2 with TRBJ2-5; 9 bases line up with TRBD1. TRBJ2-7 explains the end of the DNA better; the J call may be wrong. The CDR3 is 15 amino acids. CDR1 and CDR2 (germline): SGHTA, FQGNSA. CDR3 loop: CASSLVGTGSYEQYF. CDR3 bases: TGTGCCAGCAGCTTAGTCGGGACAGGGTCTTACGAGCAGTACTTC.

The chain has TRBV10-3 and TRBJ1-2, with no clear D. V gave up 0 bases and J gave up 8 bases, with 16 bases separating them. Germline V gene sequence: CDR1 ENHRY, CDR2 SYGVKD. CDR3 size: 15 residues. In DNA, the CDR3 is TGTGCCATCAGTGAGTCTCCGGGGAAGGCGCACGGCTACACCTTC. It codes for CAISESPGKAHGYTF.

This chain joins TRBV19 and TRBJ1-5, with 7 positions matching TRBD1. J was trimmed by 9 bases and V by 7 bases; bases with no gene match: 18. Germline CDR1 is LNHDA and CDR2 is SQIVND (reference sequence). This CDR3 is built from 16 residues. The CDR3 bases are TGTGCCAGTACCTACCGCCGGGACAGTGGGGGAGGGCCCCAGCATTTT. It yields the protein CASTYRRDSGGGPQHF. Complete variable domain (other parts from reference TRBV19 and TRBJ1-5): DGGITQSPKYLFRKEGQNVTLSCEQNLNHDAMYWYRQDPGQGLRLIYYSQIVNDFQKGDIAEGYSVSREKKESFPLTVTSAQKNPTAFYLCASTYRRDSGGGPQHFGDGTRLSIL.

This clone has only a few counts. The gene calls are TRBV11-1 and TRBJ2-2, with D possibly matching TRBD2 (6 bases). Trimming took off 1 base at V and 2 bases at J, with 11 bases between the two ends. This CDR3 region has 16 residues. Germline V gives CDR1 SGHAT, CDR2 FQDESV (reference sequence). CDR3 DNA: TGTGCCAGCAGCTTAGAAGCGGGCATTAACACCGGGGAGCTGTTTTTT. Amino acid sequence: CASSLEAGINTGELFF.

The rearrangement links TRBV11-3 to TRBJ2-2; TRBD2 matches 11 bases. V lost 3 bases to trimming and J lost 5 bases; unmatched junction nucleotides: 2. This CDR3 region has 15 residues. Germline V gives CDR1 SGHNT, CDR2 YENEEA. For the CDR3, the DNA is TGTGCCAGCAGCTTCCGGACTAGCGGGACCGGGGAGCTGTTTTTT. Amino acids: CASSFRTSGTGELFF.

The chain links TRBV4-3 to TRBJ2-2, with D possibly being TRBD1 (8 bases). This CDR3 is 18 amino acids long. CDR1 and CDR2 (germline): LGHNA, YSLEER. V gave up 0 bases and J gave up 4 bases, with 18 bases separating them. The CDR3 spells CASSQDPVTGGATGELFF. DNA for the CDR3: TGCGCCAGCAGCCAAGATCCCGTCACAGGGGGGGCCACCGGGGAGCTGTTTTTT.